The sequence of this TCR beta chain was determined in a study of blood T cell repertoires in COVID-19. Across the whole study: Samples came from the United States, Italy and Spain, spanning acute and convalescent COVID-19. PBMCs, B-cell-depleted T cells, or T cells were the source of the cDNA or gDNA that made up the material.

Germline CDR1 KGHSH, CDR2 LQKENI. CDR3 length equals 14 residues. The V gene end was trimmed by 3 bases and the J gene end by 4 bases; junction bases not matched to a gene: 3. Seattle researchers signed up patients amid active infection and tracked them longitudinally. Authors' processing steps: Amplifying reference gene primers gave estimates of nucleated cell counts. Data came from immunoSEQ multiplex PCR; TCRdb stores just in-frame clones and leaves some out. V and J calls and clone size are those listed in that table; D and trimming were worked out from the DNA. The sample yields about 200,000 clones, approximately 86% seen once. Concerning this clone: The sample has other DNA sequences that encode this CDR3 too.

This clonotype was sampled from a man aged 55 to 69 with COVID-19, enrolled during active disease. The chain combines TRBV18 with TRBJ1-1; 9 bases match TRBD1. Sequences were obtained from peripheral blood. The CDR3 DNA reads TGTGCCAGCTCACCGGGACAGGGCGGCACTGAAGCTTTCTTT. It yields the protein CASSPGQGGTEAFF.